These T cell receptor beta chains were read from a single sample in a study of T cells in Graves' hyperthyroidism and ophthalmopathy. TCRdb ran MiXCR on the multiplex PCR reads and lists one entry per CDR3 protein. The table shows approximately 610,000 distinct CDR3 sequences, with about 15% occurring only once. Sequencing was performed on blood. Receptors were obtained from a woman aged 40 to 50 with Graves' ophthalmopathy. The CDR3 runs from the conserved cysteine through the conserved F or W. The D gene is left open where the match is weak. The listing skips clone size in some rows; elsewhere it reads once, few, many or a size class.

size	V	D	J	DNA	CDR3
few	TRBV5-1	.	TRBJ2-5	TGCGCCAGCAGCTTGGGGGGGTCTGCTGTCAAAGAGACCCAGTACTTC	CASSLGGSAVKETQYF
many	TRBV6-2/TRBV6-3	.	TRBJ2-7	TGTGCCAGCAGATATATAGCGGAGACCTACGAGCAGTACTTC	CASRYIAETYEQYF
few	TRBV7-8	.	TRBJ1-3	TGTGCCAGCAGCAATAGGACAGCCATCTCTGGAAACACCATATATTTT	CASSNRTAISGNTIYF
many	TRBV28	TRBD1	TRBJ2-7	TGTGCCAGCAGTTCCGGACAGGGGGGGAACGAGCAGTACTTC	CASSSGQGGNEQYF
many	TRBV6-1	.	TRBJ2-5	TGTGCCAGCAGTGAACTTGCGGAAAACCAAGAGACCCAGTACTTC	CASSELAENQETQYF
many	TRBV11-2	TRBD1	TRBJ2-7	TGTGCCAGCAGCCCAGTCAGGGGGCTTTACGAGCAGTACTTC	CASSPVRGLYEQYF
few	TRBV18	.	TRBJ1-1	TGTGCCAGCTCACCATTTCGACAGCCAGTTCCCCTAGAAGCTTTCTTT	CASSPFRQPVPLEAFF
.	TRBV5-4	TRBD1	TRBJ2-2	TGTGCCAGCAGCCAGAATCAGGGGGCGAGCGGGGAGCTGTTTTTT	CASSQNQGASGELFF
many	TRBV6-1	.	TRBJ1-1	TGTGCCAGCAGTGAAGTCGGTAACACTGAAGCTTTCTTT	CASSEVGNTEAFF
few	TRBV3-1	.	TRBJ2-2	TGTGCCAGCAGCCACTCCGGGTCTGGCGGGGAGCTGTTTTTT	CASSHSGSGGELFF
many	TRBV7-8	.	TRBJ2-5	TGTGCCAGCAGCTTAGCGGCGGTCACACCAGTAACCCAGTACTTC	CASSLAAVTPVTQYF
many	TRBV6-4	.	TRBJ1-2	TGTGCCAGCAGTAGTACAGGGATTCCGGGTGGGCACACCTTC	CASSSTGIPGGHTF
many	TRBV28	TRBD1	TRBJ2-4	TGTGCCAGCAGTCCGCCGACATACGACAGGGTGACCAAAAACATTCAGTACTTC	CASSPPTYDRVTKNIQYF
many	TRBV9	TRBD1	TRBJ2-7	TGTGCCAGCAGCGTAGGTGGGACAGGGTCAGACTACGAGCAGTACTTC	CASSVGGTGSDYEQYF
many	TRBV5-1	.	TRBJ1-1	TGCGCCAGCAGCTTGTCGGAAATGAACACTGAAGCTTTCTTT	CASSLSEMNTEAFF
many	TRBV11-1	TRBD1	TRBJ1-1	TGTGCCAGCAGCCACAGGGGGCTCGGGGGGAACACTGAAGCTTTCTTT	CASSHRGLGGNTEAFF
once	TRBV5-1	.	TRBJ2-5	TGCGCCAGCAGCTTGGCGGGGGACTTCTTGGAGACCCAGTACTTC	CASSLAGDFLETQYF
many	TRBV15	.	TRBJ2-5	TGTGCCACCAGCAGAGAGCTGGGAAGGGGAGAGACCCAGTACTTC	CATSRELGRGETQYF
few	TRBV6-1	TRBD1	TRBJ1-6	TGTGCCAGCAGCCCGGGACAGCTTAATTCACCCCTCCACTTT	CASSPGQLNSPLHF
.	TRBV11-2	TRBD2	TRBJ2-7	TGTGCCAGCAGCTTATTCGGACCGTTATCGGGAGCGGGGTACGAGCAGTACTTC	CASSLFGPLSGAGYEQYF
many	TRBV20-1	.	TRBJ2-6	TGCAGTGCTAAAGTCTCATCTGGGGCCAACGTCCTGACTTTC	CSAKVSSGANVLTF
many	TRBV2	.	TRBJ2-7	TGTGCCAGCAATCCTAAGAGGGCGGGATACGAGCAGTACTTC	CASNPKRAGYEQYF
.	TRBV10-3	.	TRBJ2-7	TGTGCCAGCGTGTCGGGATACTCCTACGAGCAGTACTTC	CASVSGYSYEQYF
few	TRBV11-2	.	TRBJ2-1	TGTGCCAGCAGCTTAGACGGGAGTGGAAACGCTGAGCAGTTCTTC	CASSLDGSGNAEQFF
many	TRBV12-3/TRBV12-4	.	TRBJ2-7	TGTGCCAGCAGTTTATTTCCGACAGAGGCCTACGAGCAGTACTTC	CASSLFPTEAYEQYF
many	TRBV24-1	TRBD1	TRBJ2-2	TGTGCCACCAGTGAACAGGGGGCTGACACCGGGGAGCTGTTTTTT	CATSEQGADTGELFF
many	TRBV7-8	TRBD2	TRBJ2-2	TGTGCCAGCAGCTTAGCCGAGAGCGGGAGGAACACCGGGGAGCTGTTTTTT	CASSLAESGRNTGELFF
.	TRBV2	.	TRBJ2-2	TGTGCCAGCAGTGAGGACCCGGCGGGCACCGGGGAGCTGTTTTTT	CASSEDPAGTGELFF
few	TRBV28	.	TRBJ2-5	TGTGCCAGGACCGGGGCTCCAGAGACCCAGTACTTC	CARTGAPETQYF
many	TRBV7-2	TRBD1	TRBJ2-5	TGTGCCAGCAGCCAATGGACAGGGACAGGGTTGGAGACCCAGTACTTC	CASSQWTGTGLETQYF
many	TRBV28	.	TRBJ1-1	TGTGCCAGCAGTCCCCCGGGGATGGGGAACACTGAAGCTTTCTTT	CASSPPGMGNTEAFF
many	TRBV20-1	.	TRBJ2-7	TGCAGTGCTAGAATGGACGGGACCTACGAGCAGTACTTC	CSARMDGTYEQYF
.	TRBV20-1	TRBD2	TRBJ2-7	TGCAGTGCGCGGGGGGGCGGGAGCGGATACGAGCAGTACTTC	CSARGGGSGYEQYF
.	TRBV19	.	TRBJ1-1	TGTGCCAGTAGTATAGATTATTATTCGGGACGGAACACTGAAGCTTTCTTT	CASSIDYYSGRNTEAFF
many	TRBV6-1	.	TRBJ2-2	TGTGCCAGCAGCCCGGCGAGCACCGGGGAGCTGTTTTTT	CASSPASTGELFF
many	TRBV7-2	TRBD2	TRBJ2-1	TGTGCCAGCAGCTTTTTGGGACTATACAATGAGCAGTTCTTC	CASSFLGLYNEQFF
.	TRBV20-1	.	TRBJ2-5	TGCAGTGCTAGCGGGGTGGGGGCAGAGACCCAGTACTTC	CSASGVGAETQYF
.	TRBV7-2	TRBD1	TRBJ1-2	TGTGCCAGCAGCCGATCCACAGGGGACTACACCTTC	CASSRSTGDYTF
.	TRBV19	.	TRBJ1-1	TGTGCCAGTAGTATAGTCCCCGGGAACACTGAAGCTTTCTTT	CASSIVPGNTEAFF
.	TRBV6-1	.	TRBJ1-3	TGTGCCAGCTTAAGGAGCTCTGGAAACACCATATATTTT	CASLRSSGNTIYF
many	TRBV12-3/TRBV12-4	.	TRBJ2-7	TGTGCCAGCAGTCCGAGGGGATCATACGAGCAGTACTTC	CASSPRGSYEQYF
once	TRBV19	TRBD1	TRBJ1-1	TGTGCCAGTAGTCCCCCGGGACAGACGAACACTGAAGCTTTCTTT	CASSPPGQTNTEAFF
many	TRBV28	TRBD1	TRBJ1-2	TGTGCCAGCAGTTTAAAAGGACAGGCTAACTATGGCTACACCTTC	CASSLKGQANYGYTF
.	TRBV5-6	.	TRBJ2-2	TGTGCCAGCAGCTTGCACGGGATCCTTGCAATTAGCGGAAACACCGGGGAGCTGTTTTTT	CASSLHGILAISGNTGELFF
many	TRBV12-3/TRBV12-4	TRBD1	TRBJ1-5	TGTGCCAGCAGTGAGACAGGGTTTGATCAGCCCCAGCATTTT	CASSETGFDQPQHF
.	TRBV30	.	TRBJ1-5	TGTGCCTGGAGTCCACAGGGAGGCCAGCCCCAGCATTTT	CAWSPQGGQPQHF
many	TRBV4-2	.	TRBJ1-1	TGTGCCAGCAGCCAAGGTAATAGACAGTTCAACACTGAAGCTTTCTTT	CASSQGNRQFNTEAFF